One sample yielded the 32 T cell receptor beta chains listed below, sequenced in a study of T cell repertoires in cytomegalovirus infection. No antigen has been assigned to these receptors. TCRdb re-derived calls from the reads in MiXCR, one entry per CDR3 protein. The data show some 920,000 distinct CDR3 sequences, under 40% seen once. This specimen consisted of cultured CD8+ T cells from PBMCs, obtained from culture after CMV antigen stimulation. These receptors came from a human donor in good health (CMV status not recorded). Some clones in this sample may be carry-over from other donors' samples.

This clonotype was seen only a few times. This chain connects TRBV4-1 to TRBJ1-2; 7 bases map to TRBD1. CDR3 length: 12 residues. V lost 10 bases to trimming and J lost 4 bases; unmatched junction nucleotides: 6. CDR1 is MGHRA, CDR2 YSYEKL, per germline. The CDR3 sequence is CATRGESYGYTF. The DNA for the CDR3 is TGCGCCACCAGGGGGGAATCCTATGGCTACACCTTC.

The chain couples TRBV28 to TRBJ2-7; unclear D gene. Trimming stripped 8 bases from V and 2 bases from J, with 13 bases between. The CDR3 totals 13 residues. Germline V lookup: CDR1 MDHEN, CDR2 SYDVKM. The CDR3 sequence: CASGPPVTYEQYV. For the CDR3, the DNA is TGTGCCAGCGGGCCCCCGGTTACCTACGAGCAGTACGTC.

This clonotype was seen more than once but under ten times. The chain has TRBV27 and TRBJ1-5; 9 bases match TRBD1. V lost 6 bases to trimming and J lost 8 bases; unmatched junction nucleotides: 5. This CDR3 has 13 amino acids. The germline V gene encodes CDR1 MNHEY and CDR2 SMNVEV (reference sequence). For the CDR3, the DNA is TGTGCCAGCAGGGGGACAGGGCTTGAGCCCCAGCATTTT. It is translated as CASRGTGLEPQHF.

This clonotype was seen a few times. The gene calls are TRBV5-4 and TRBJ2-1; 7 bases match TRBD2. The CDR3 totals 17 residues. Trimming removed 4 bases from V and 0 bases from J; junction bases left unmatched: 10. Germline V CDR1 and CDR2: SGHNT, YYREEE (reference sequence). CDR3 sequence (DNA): TGTGCCAGCAGCCACCCGGGGAGGGAAAGCTCCTACAATGAGCAGTTCTTC. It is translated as CASSHPGRESSYNEQFF.

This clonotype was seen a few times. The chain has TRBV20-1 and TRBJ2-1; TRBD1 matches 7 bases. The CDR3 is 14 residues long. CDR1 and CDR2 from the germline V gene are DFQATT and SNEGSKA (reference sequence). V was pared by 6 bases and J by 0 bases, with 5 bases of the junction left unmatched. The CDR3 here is CSALDRFSYNEQFF. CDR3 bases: TGCAGTGCGCTGGACAGGTTCTCCTACAATGAGCAGTTCTTC.

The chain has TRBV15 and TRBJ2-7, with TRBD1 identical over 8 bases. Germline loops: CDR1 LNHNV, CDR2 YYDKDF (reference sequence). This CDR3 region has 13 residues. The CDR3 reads CVTSLDRAHEQYV. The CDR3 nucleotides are TGTGTCACCAGCCTGGACAGGGCCCACGAGCAGTACGTC.

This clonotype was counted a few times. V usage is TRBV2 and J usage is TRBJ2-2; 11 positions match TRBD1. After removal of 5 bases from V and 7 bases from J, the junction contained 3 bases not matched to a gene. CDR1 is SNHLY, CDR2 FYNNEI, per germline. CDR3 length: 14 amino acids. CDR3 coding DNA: TGTGCCAGCAGTCCGGGACAGGGGGGCGGGGAGCTGTTTTTT. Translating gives CASSPGQGGGELFF. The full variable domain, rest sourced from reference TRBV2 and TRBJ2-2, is EPEVTQTPSHQVTQMGQEVILRCVPISNHLYFYWYRQILGQKVEFLVSFYNNEISEKSEIFDDQFSVERPDGSNFTLKIRSTKLEDSAMYFCASSPGQGGGELFFGEGSRLTVL.

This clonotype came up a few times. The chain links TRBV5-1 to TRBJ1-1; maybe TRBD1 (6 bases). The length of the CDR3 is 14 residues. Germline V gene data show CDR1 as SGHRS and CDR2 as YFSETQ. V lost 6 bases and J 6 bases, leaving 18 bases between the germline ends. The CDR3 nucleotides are TGCGCCAGCATCCGACAGGCTGGGAGTGCTGAAGCTTTCTTT. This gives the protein CASIRQAGSAEAFF.

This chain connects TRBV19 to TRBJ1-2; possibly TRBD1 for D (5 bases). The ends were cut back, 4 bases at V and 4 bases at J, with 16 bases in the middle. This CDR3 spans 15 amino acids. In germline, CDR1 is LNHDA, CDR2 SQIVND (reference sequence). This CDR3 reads CASSRTSQISYGYTF. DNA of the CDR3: TGTGCCAGTAGTAGGACAAGCCAAATATCCTATGGCTACACCTTC.

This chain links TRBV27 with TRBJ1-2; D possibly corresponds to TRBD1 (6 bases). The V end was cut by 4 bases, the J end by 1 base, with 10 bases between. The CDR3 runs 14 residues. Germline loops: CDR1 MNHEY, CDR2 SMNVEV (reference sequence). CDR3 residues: CASSSGTNNYGYTF. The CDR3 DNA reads TGTGCCAGCAGTTCGGGGACAAATAACTATGGCTACACCTTC.

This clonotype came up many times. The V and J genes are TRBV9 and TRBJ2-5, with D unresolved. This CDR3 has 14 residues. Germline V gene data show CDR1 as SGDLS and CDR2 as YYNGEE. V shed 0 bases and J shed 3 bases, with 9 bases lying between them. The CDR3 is CASSVEAREETQYF. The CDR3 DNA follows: TGTGCCAGCAGCGTAGAGGCTAGAGAAGAGACCCAGTACTTC.

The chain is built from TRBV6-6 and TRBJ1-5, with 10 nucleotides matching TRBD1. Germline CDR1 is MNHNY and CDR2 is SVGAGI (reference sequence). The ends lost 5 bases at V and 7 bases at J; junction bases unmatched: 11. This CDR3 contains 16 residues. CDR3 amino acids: CASSALTGGWEQPQHF. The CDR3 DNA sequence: TGTGCCAGCAGTGCCTTGACAGGGGGCTGGGAACAGCCCCAGCATTTT.

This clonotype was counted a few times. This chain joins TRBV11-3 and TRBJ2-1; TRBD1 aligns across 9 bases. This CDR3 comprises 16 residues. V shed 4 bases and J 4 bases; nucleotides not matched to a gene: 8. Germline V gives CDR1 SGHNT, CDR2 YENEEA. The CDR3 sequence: CASSSWGTGSYNEQFF. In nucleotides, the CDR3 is TGTGCCAGCAGCTCTTGGGGGACAGGGTCGTACAATGAGCAGTTCTTC. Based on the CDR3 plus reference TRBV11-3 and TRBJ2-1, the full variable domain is EAGVVQSPRYKIIEKKQPVAFWCNPISGHNTLYWYLQNLGQGPELLIRYENEEAVDDSQLPKDRFSAERLKGVDSTLKIQPAELGDSAVYLCASSSWGTGSYNEQFFGPGTRLTVL.

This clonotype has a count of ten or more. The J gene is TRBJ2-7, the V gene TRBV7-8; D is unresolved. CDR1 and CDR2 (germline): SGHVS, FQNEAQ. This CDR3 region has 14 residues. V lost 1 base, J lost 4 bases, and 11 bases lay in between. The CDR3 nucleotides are TGTGCCAGCAGCTTAGAGGCAGGCCATTACGAGCAGTACTTC. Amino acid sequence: CASSLEAGHYEQYF.

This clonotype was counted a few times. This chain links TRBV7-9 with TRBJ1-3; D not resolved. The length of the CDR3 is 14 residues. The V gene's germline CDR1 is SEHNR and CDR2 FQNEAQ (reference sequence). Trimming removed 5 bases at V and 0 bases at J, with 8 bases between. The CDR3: CASSVTNSGNTIYF. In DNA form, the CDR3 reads TGTGCCAGCAGCGTGACCAACTCTGGAAACACCATATATTTT.

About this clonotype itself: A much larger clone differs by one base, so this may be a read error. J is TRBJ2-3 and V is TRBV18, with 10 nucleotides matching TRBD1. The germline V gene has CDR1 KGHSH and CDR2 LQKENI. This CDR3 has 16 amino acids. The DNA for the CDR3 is TGTGCCAACTCACCCGACAGGGGGCCTCTCACAGATACGCAGTATTTT. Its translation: CANSPDRGPLTDTQYF.

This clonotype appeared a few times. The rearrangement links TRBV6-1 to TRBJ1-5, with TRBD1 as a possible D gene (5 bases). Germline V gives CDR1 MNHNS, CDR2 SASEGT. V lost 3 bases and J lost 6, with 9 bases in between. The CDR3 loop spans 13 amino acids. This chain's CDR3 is CASSDRGGQPQHF. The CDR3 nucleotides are TGTGCCAGCAGTGACCGGGGGGGTCAGCCCCAGCATTTT.

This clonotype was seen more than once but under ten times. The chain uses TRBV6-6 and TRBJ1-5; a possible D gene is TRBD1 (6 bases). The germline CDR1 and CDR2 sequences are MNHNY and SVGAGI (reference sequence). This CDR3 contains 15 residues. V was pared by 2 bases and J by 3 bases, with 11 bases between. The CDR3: CASSYVDSPNQPQHF. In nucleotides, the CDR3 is TGTGCCAGCAGTTACGTGGACAGTCCCAATCAGCCCCAGCATTTT.

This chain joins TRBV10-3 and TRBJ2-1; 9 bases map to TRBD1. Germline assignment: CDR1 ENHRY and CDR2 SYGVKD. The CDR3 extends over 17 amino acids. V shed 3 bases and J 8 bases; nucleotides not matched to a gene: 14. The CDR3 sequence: CAISEDGQGRVSDEQFF. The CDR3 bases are TGTGCCATCAGTGAAGATGGACAGGGGAGGGTGTCCGATGAGCAGTTCTTC.

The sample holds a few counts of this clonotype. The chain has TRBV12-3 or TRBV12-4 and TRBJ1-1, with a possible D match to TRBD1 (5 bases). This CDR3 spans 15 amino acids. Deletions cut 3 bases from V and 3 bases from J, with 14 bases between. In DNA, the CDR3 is TGTGCCAGCAGTTTCCTGGGGGAGTTGGACACTGAAGCTTTCTTT. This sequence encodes CASSFLGELDTEAFF.

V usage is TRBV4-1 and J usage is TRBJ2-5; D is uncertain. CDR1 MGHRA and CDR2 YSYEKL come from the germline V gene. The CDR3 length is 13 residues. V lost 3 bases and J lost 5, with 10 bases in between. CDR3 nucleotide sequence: TGCGCCAGCAGCCACGGACCCGGGGAGACCCAGTACTTC. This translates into CASSHGPGETQYF.

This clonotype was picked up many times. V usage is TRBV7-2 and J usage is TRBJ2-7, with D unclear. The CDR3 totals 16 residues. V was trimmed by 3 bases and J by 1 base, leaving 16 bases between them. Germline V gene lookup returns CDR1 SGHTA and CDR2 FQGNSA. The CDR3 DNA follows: TGTGCCAGCAGCTTTCCACCTGGCTACTTATCCTACGAGCAGTACTTC. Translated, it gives CASSFPPGYLSYEQYF.

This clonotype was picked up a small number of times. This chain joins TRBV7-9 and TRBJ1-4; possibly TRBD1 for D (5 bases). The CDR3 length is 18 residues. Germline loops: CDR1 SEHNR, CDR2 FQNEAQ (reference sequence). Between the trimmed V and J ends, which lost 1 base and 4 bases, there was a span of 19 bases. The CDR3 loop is CASSLVPIRRGGNEKLFF. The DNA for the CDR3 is TGTGCCAGCAGCTTAGTCCCGATCAGGAGGGGCGGTAATGAAAAACTGTTTTTT. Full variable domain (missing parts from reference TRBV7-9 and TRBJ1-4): DTGVSQNPRHKITKRGQNVTFRCDPISEHNRLYWYRQTLGQGPEFLTYFQNEAQLEKSRLLSDRFSAERPKGSFSTLEIQRTEQGDSAMYLCASSLVPIRRGGNEKLFFGSGTQLSVL.

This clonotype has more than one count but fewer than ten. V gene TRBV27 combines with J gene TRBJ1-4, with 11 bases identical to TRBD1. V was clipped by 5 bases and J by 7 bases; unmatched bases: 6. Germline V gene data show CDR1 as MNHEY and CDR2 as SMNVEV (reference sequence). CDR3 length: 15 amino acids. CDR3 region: CASSRRDRGSEKLFF. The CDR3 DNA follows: TGTGCCAGCAGTCGCCGGGACAGGGGGTCTGAAAAACTGTTTTTT.

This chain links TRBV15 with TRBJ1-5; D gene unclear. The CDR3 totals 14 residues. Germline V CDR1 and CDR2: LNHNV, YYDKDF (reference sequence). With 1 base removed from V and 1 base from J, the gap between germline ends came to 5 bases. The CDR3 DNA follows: TGTGCCACCAGCAGAGGAGCGAGCAATCAGCCCCAGCATTTT. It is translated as CATSRGASNQPQHF.

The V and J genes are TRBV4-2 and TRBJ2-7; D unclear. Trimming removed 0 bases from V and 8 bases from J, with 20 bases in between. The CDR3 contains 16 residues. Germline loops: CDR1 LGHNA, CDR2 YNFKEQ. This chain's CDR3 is CASSQDPGGASAQQYF. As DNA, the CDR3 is TGTGCCAGCAGCCAAGATCCGGGCGGTGCTTCCGCCCAGCAGTACTTC.

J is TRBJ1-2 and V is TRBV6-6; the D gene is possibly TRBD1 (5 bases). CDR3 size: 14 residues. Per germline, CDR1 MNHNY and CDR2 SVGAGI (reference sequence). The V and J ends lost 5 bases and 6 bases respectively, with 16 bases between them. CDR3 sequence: CASSDLPRGHGYTF. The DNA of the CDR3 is TGTGCCAGCAGTGACCTTCCCCGGGGCCATGGCTACACCTTC.

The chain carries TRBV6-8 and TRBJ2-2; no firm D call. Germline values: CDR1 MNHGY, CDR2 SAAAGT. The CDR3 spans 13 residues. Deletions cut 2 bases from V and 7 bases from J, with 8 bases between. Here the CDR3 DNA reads TGTGCCAGCAGTTACGAGGTGCGCGGGGAGCTGTTTTTT. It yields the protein CASSYEVRGELFF.

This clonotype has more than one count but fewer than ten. CDR3 loop: CASSLEAGIETQYF. In DNA, the CDR3 is TGCGCCAGCAGCTTGGAGGCAGGGATTGAGACCCAGTACTTC. This chain connects TRBV5-1 to TRBJ2-5; weak D call: TRBD1 (5 bases). The CDR3 length is 14 residues. Germline CDR1 reads SGHRS; CDR2 reads YFSETQ. Trimming took 0 bases from V and 5 from J, leaving 11 bases between them.

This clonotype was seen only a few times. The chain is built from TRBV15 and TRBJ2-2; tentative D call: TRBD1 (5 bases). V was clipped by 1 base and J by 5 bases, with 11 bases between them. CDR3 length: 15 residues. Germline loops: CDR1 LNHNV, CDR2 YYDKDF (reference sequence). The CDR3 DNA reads TGTGCCACCAGCAGAGGGTTAGGGGCAACCGGGGAGCTGTTTTTT. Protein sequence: CATSRGLGATGELFF.

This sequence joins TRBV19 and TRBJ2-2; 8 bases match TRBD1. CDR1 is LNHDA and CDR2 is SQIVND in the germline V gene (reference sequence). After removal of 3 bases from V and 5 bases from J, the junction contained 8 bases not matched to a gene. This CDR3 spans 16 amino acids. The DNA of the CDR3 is TGTGCCAGTAGTATTCCGCAGGGGGCAGTTACCGGGGAGCTGTTTTTT. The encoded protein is CASSIPQGAVTGELFF. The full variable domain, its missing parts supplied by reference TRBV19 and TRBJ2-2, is DGGITQSPKYLFRKEGQNVTLSCEQNLNHDAMYWYRQDPGQGLRLIYYSQIVNDFQKGDIAEGYSVSREKKESFPLTVTSAQKNPTAFYLCASSIPQGAVTGELFFGEGSRLTVL.

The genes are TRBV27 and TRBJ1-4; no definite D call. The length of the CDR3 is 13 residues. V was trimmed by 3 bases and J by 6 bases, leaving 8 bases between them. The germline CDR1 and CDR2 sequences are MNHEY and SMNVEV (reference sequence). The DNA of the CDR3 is TGTGCCAGCAGTTTTGTGAGGGATGAAAAACTGTTTTTT. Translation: CASSFVRDEKLFF. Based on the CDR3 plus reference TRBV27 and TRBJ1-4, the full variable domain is EAQVTQNPRYLITVTGKKLTVTCSQNMNHEYMSWYRQDPGLGLRQIYYSMNVEVTDKGDVPEGYKVSRKEKRNFPLILESPSPNQTSLYFCASSFVRDEKLFFGSGTQLSVL.